The source of this T cell receptor beta chain is a study of T cell responses to AZD1222 COVID-19 vaccine. Sequencing was performed with immunoSEQ multiplex PCR; in TCRdb, only in-frame clones are kept and a portion is missing. The sample lists over 55,000 clones, about 83% seen once, with about 6% in the top ten. The germline gives CDR1 SGHTS, CDR2 YDEGEE. Trimming took 0 bases from V and 8 from J, leaving 11 bases between them. CDR3 size: 13 residues. Sample: peripheral blood, taken 28 days after the second AZD1222 dose. The chain joins TRBV5-8 to TRBJ1-2; D unclear. This receptor was identified in an adult who received the AZD1222 COVID-19 vaccine. CDR3 in DNA: TGTGCCAGCAGCTTGGTACAGCCTTGGGGCTACACCTTC. This translates into CASSLVQPWGYTF.